The 26 T cell receptor beta chains below all came from one sample that was sequenced in a study of T cells after yellow fever vaccination. In TCRdb, the 5' RACE reads were re-called with MiXCR into one record per CDR3 protein. The sample has 200,000 or so distinct CDR3 sequences, 5.5% to 8.5% seen once; the top ten hold 0.8% to 1.2%. Material: CD4+ T cells sorted from PBMCs, obtained on the day of the yellow fever booster vaccination. These receptors all come from a man aged 25 to 40 who received the YFV17D yellow fever vaccine.

This clonotype was found many times. The gene calls are TRBV20-1 and TRBJ2-3; a possible D gene is TRBD1 (5 bases). CDR1 is DFQATT, CDR2 SNEGSKA, per germline (reference sequence). This CDR3 has 14 residues. Deletions cut 1 base from V and 0 bases from J, with 8 bases between. The CDR3 DNA sequence: TGCAGTGCTAGAGTCCGGACAAGCACAGATACGCAGTATTTT. Its protein is CSARVRTSTDTQYF.

The J gene is TRBJ2-7, the V gene TRBV12-3 or TRBV12-4; D call uncertain. Trimming cost V 8 bases and J 3 bases, with 17 bases left between them. The CDR3 consists of 14 residues. The CDR3 DNA is TGTGCCAGCTCCCTCCAGAGTGGGGTCTACGAGCAGTACTTC. Protein sequence: CASSLQSGVYEQYF.

In its sample, this clonotype was seen many times. V usage is TRBV5-1 and J usage is TRBJ2-2; 7 bases agree with TRBD2. CDR1 is SGHRS and CDR2 is YFSETQ in the germline V gene. The CDR3 totals 14 residues. V was clipped by 6 bases and J by 4 bases; unmatched bases: 6. This chain's CDR3 is CASIRERGTGELFF. CDR3 DNA sequence: TGCGCCAGCATACGGGAGCGGGGCACCGGGGAGCTGTTTTTT.

This clonotype has just a few counts. The rearrangement uses TRBV6-6 and TRBJ1-6, with 7 nucleotides matching TRBD1. The CDR3 has 13 amino acids. The V and J ends lost 10 bases and 9 bases, in that order; junction bases with no gene match: 9. The germline V gene encodes CDR1 MNHNY and CDR2 SVGAGI (reference sequence). The CDR3, as DNA: TGTGCCATCACGGGACAGCACTCTTCACCCCTCCACTTT. Protein sequence: CAITGQHSSPLHF.

This clonotype was seen at least ten times. CDR3 residues: CASRPSTGTNSPLHF. CDR3 coding DNA: TGTGCCAGCAGACCATCGACAGGGACCAATTCACCCCTCCACTTT. The chain couples TRBV28 to TRBJ1-6; 7 positions agree with TRBD1. Germline V CDR1 and CDR2: MDHEN, SYDVKM. CDR3 length: 15 residues. Unmatched junction bases numbered 9, after V lost 6 bases and J lost 7 bases.

This clonotype came up many times. The chain has TRBV11-2 and TRBJ2-7; D remains unclear. Germline V lookup: CDR1 SGHAT, CDR2 FQNNGV. Between the trimmed V and J ends, which lost 4 bases and 5 bases, there was a span of 9 bases. This CDR3 is built from 12 residues. In DNA, the CDR3 is TGTGCCAGCAGCTCCCAGCGAGACGAGCAGTACTTC. This sequence encodes CASSSQRDEQYF.

Turning to this clonotype: A read error may produce the germline difference seen at one junction end. The V and J genes are TRBV20-1 and TRBJ2-1; D might be TRBD1 (5 bases). CDR3 length equals 14 residues. Germline V gene data show CDR1 as DFQATT and CDR2 as SNEGSKA (reference sequence). CDR3 amino acids: CSARQGASYNGQFF. CDR3 coding DNA: TGCAGTGCTAGGCAGGGTGCGTCCTACAATGGGCAGTTCTTC.

The rearrangement links TRBV18 to TRBJ1-1; D is uncertain. V was shortened by 5 bases and J by 1 base, with 8 bases between the two germline ends. There are 13 residues in the CDR3. The V gene's germline CDR1 is KGHSH and CDR2 LQKENI. The CDR3: CASSSNPNTEAFF. In DNA form, the CDR3 reads TGTGCCAGCTCATCGAACCCGAACACTGAAGCTTTCTTT.

Ten or more counts support this clonotype. This chain uses TRBV5-6 with TRBJ2-7; 14 nucleotides line up with TRBD2. The V gene end was trimmed by 4 bases and the J gene end by 4 bases; junction bases not matched to a gene: 1. The CDR3 length is 14 residues. Germline CDR1 reads SGHDT; CDR2 reads YYEEEE. The CDR3 protein is CASSRTSGRYEQYF. DNA of the CDR3: TGTGCCAGCAGCCGGACTAGCGGGAGGTACGAGCAGTACTTC.

This clonotype was observed at least ten times. The V gene is TRBV4-3, the J gene TRBJ1-5; D might be TRBD1 (5 bases). CDR3 length: 13 amino acids. V dropped 0 bases and J dropped 6 bases, with 6 bases sitting between them. CDR1 and CDR2 from the germline V gene are LGHNA and YSLEER. CDR3 amino acids: CASSQERGQPQHF. CDR3 in DNA: TGCGCCAGCAGCCAAGAGAGGGGTCAGCCCCAGCATTTT.

This clonotype was found a few times. The CDR3 DNA sequence: TGCAGTGCCGCGGACTTACTCCGGTCGAATGAGCAGTTCTTC. It encodes CSAADLLRSNEQFF. V is TRBV20-1 and J is TRBJ2-1, with D maybe TRBD2 (5 bases). V lost 6 bases and J 7 bases, leaving 19 bases between the germline ends. The CDR3 runs to 14 residues. Germline V gene lookup returns CDR1 DFQATT and CDR2 SNEGSKA (reference sequence).

This clonotype was recorded many times. V usage is TRBV5-6 and J usage is TRBJ1-1; D is unclear. The CDR3 is 15 residues long. The germline V gene encodes CDR1 SGHDT and CDR2 YYEEEE. V gave up 1 base and J gave up 4 bases, with 14 bases separating them. The CDR3 DNA is TGTGCCAGCAGCTTGTATTCGACCCTCCTCACTGAAGCTTTCTTT. Translation: CASSLYSTLLTEAFF.

This clonotype was counted ten times or more. V gene TRBV5-1 combines with J gene TRBJ2-1; maybe TRBD2 (5 bases). Germline V gives CDR1 SGHRS, CDR2 YFSETQ. The CDR3 contains 16 residues. V lost 0 bases to trimming and J lost 8 bases, with 18 bases between them. CDR3 bases: TGCGCCAGCAGCTTGGTACTCGCCTTAGCGCGCGATGAGCAGTTCTTC. It translates to CASSLVLALARDEQFF.

Worth noting for this clonotype: A much larger clone sits a single nucleotide away, making a read error possible. V usage is TRBV15 and J usage is TRBJ2-3; tentative D call: TRBD1 (6 bases). CDR1 and CDR2 from the germline V gene are LNHNV and YYDKDF (reference sequence). This CDR3 contains 15 residues. CDR3 nucleotide sequence: TGTTCCACCAGCAGGTGGGCACAGGGCCCAGATACGCAGTATTTT. Protein sequence: CSTSRWAQGPDTQYF.

The V call is TRBV20-1, the J call TRBJ1-4, with D perhaps TRBD1 (5 bases). Germline V gives CDR1 DFQATT, CDR2 SNEGSKA (reference sequence). V gave up 0 bases and J gave up 6 bases, with 14 bases separating them. The CDR3 extends over 15 amino acids. The CDR3 region has the DNA TGCAGTGCTAGAGATCAAAGGGGCGTTTATGAAAAACTGTTTTTT. This encodes CSARDQRGVYEKLFF.

This clonotype was seen a handful of times. The rearrangement joins TRBV3-1 to TRBJ1-1; unclear D gene. The germline CDR1 and CDR2 sequences are LGHDT and YNNKEL (reference sequence). The CDR3 contains 12 residues. With 3 bases removed from V and 7 bases from J, the gap between germline ends came to 9 bases. The CDR3 DNA follows: TGTGCCAGCAGCCAGTCCTCGGATGAAGCTTTCTTT. Amino acid sequence: CASSQSSDEAFF.

This clonotype was seen at least ten times. The chain has TRBV18 and TRBJ2-7, with 7 bases fitting TRBD1. This CDR3 is built from 15 residues. Germline V gene data show CDR1 as KGHSH and CDR2 as LQKENI. Trimming removed 3 bases from V and 3 bases from J; junction bases left unmatched: 8. The CDR3 DNA reads as TGTGCCAGCTCACCTGACCGGGACAGATACTACGAGCAGTACTTC. This codes for CASSPDRDRYYEQYF.

The genes are TRBV20-1 and TRBJ2-4, with D tentatively TRBD1 or TRBD2 (5 bases each). V was cut by 5 bases and J by 8 bases, with 13 bases left in between. This CDR3 region has 12 residues. Germline CDR1 and CDR2: DFQATT and SNEGSKA (reference sequence). The CDR3 DNA reads TGCAGTGCTTCCCGGGACGGGGACATTCAGTACTTC. It specifies CSASRDGDIQYF.

This clonotype was seen at least ten times. The chain is built from TRBV5-1 and TRBJ2-5, with 11 bases aligning to TRBD2. Looked up from germline, CDR1 is SGHRS and CDR2 is YFSETQ. The CDR3 has 19 residues. Trimming cost V 3 bases and J 7 bases; bases outside gene matches: 20. CDR3: CASSSSGTDGTSGPGTQYF. In nucleotides, the CDR3 is TGCGCCAGCAGCTCTTCAGGGACGGATGGGACTAGCGGACCGGGGACCCAGTACTTC.

In its sample, this clonotype was seen a few times. J is TRBJ2-7 and V is TRBV7-2; tentatively, D is TRBD2 (5 bases). Trimming shortened V by 5 bases and J by 6 bases, and 14 bases separated the two germline ends. Germline CDR1 reads SGHTA; CDR2 reads FQGNSA. This CDR3 has 13 residues. CDR3: CASSPTRFGEQYF. CDR3 DNA sequence: TGTGCCAGCAGCCCAACTAGGTTCGGCGAGCAGTACTTC.

This clonotype was detected many times. The gene calls are TRBV24-1 and TRBJ2-1; D gene ambiguous. CDR3 length: 15 amino acids. Germline V lookup: CDR1 KGHDR, CDR2 SFDVKD. V was shortened by 3 bases and J by 7 bases, with 15 bases between the two germline ends. This chain's CDR3 is CATSDPGPVENEQFF. CDR3 DNA: TGTGCCACCAGTGATCCGGGCCCTGTGGAGAATGAGCAGTTCTTC.

This clonotype was seen a few times. The chain joins TRBV11-2 to TRBJ2-7, with 15 bases identical to TRBD2. V lost 5 bases and J lost 3; bases outside the gene matches: 11. Germline CDR1 and CDR2: SGHAT and FQNNGV. This CDR3 region has 18 residues. The CDR3 nucleotides are TGTGCCAGCAGCGTCGGGACTAGCGGGAGGAGGTTGGGCTACGAGCAGTACTTC. As protein: CASSVGTSGRRLGYEQYF.

This clonotype has a handful of counts. The chain links TRBV12-3 or TRBV12-4 to TRBJ2-3; 7 bases map to TRBD2. The V gene end was trimmed by 5 bases and the J gene end by 4 bases; junction bases not matched to a gene: 9. The CDR3 covers 15 residues. The CDR3 loop reads CASSPWGGLSDTQYF. The DNA of the CDR3 is TGTGCCAGCAGTCCCTGGGGGGGGTTGTCAGATACGCAGTATTTT.

In its sample, this clonotype was seen many times. This chain connects TRBV7-2 to TRBJ1-3, with D maybe TRBD1 (6 bases). The ends were cut back, 5 bases at V and 5 bases at J, with 16 bases in the middle. The CDR3 loop spans 15 amino acids. Germline V gene sequence: CDR1 SGHTA, CDR2 FQGNSA. CDR3 nucleotide sequence: TGTGCCAGCAGCCCGTATCAGGGGTTGAGAAACACCATATATTTT. It encodes CASSPYQGLRNTIYF.

This clonotype was picked up a small number of times. V gene TRBV18 combines with J gene TRBJ2-5, with a tentative D call TRBD1 (6 bases). V was trimmed by 3 bases and J by 1 base, leaving 15 bases between them. This CDR3 has 16 amino acids. Germline assignment: CDR1 KGHSH and CDR2 LQKENI. The CDR3 sequence is CASSPFLGGLQETQYF. CDR3 coding DNA: TGTGCCAGCTCACCCTTTCTTGGGGGCCTCCAAGAGACCCAGTACTTC.

This clonotype was picked up many times. V gene TRBV4-3 combines with J gene TRBJ1-1, with D unclear. This CDR3 has 12 amino acids. The V gene's germline CDR1 is LGHNA and CDR2 YSLEER. Between the trimmed V and J ends, which lost 1 base and 7 bases, there was a span of 7 bases. The CDR3 loop is CASSQGVGEAFF. In nucleotides, the CDR3 is TGCGCCAGCAGCCAAGGGGTGGGTGAAGCTTTCTTT.